Each of the 31 T cell receptor beta chains below was sequenced from the same sample in a study of technical replicates of blood from a handful of donors. Sequenced by immunoSEQ multiplex PCR; TCRdb stores in-frame clones only, minus some. This table has roughly 69,000 clones, around nine tenths appearing once. The sequencing sample was made of PBMCs. All receptors come from a human donor in good health. Some clones in this sample may be carry-over from other donors' samples.

This clone is a singleton in its sample. This chain links TRBV6-6 with TRBJ1-1; no firm D call. The ends were cut back, 5 bases at V and 5 bases at J, with 6 bases in the middle. The germline V gene encodes CDR1 MNHNY and CDR2 SVGAGI (reference sequence). This CDR3 region has 11 residues. Here the CDR3 DNA reads TGTGCCAGCAGTCTACGGACTGAAGCTTTCTTT. Amino acids: CASSLRTEAFF.

The CDR3 coding sequence is TGTGCCATCAGTGAGTTGGGGGGGAGTAAGGATTCACCCCTCCACTTT. Its translation: CAISELGGSKDSPLHF. The chain joins TRBV10-3 to TRBJ1-6; a possible D gene is TRBD1 (5 bases). Trimming left V 1 base short and J 8 bases short, with 15 bases between. The germline CDR1 and CDR2 sequences are ENHRY and SYGVKD. The CDR3 extends over 16 amino acids.

The gene calls are TRBV19 and TRBJ1-3; D possibly corresponds to TRBD1 (6 bases). Trimming took off 1 base at V and 1 base at J, with 14 bases between the two ends. Germline CDR1 and CDR2: LNHDA and SQIVND (reference sequence). This CDR3 spans 17 amino acids. DNA of the CDR3: TGTGCCAGTAGTATAGTAACAGGGCGAACATCTGGAAACACCATATATTTT. This encodes CASSIVTGRTSGNTIYF.

The chain uses TRBV4-1 and TRBJ2-4, with 12 bases matching TRBD2. J was trimmed by 0 bases and V by 0 bases; bases with no gene match: 9. The germline gives CDR1 MGHRA, CDR2 YSYEKL. This CDR3 spans 20 amino acids. CDR3 in amino acids: CASSQDSRTSGVVAKNIQYF. Here the CDR3 DNA reads TGCGCCAGCAGCCAAGATTCACGGACTAGCGGGGTTGTAGCCAAAAACATTCAGTACTTC.

This chain connects TRBV18 to TRBJ2-7; the D gene is possibly TRBD1 (6 bases). Germline CDR1 and CDR2: KGHSH and LQKENI. The length of the CDR3 is 16 residues. V was shortened by 3 bases and J by 5 bases, with 20 bases between the two germline ends. CDR3 DNA sequence: TGTGCCAGCTCACCCCCCTTAAGGGCAGGGGTCAACGAGCAGTACTTC. The encoded protein is CASSPPLRAGVNEQYF.

The gene calls are TRBV2 and TRBJ1-6, with a tentative D call TRBD1 (6 bases). Germline V gene data show CDR1 as SNHLY and CDR2 as FYNNEI. The CDR3 totals 15 residues. The germline V and J ends were trimmed by 7 bases and 6 bases, with 16 bases remaining between them. CDR3: CASIFLDRPNSPLHF. In nucleotides, the CDR3 is TGTGCCAGCATTTTCCTGGACAGACCTAATTCACCCCTCCACTTT.

V is TRBV5-4 and J is TRBJ1-4, with 10 bases lining up with TRBD1. After removal of 3 bases from V and 5 bases from J, the junction contained 7 bases not matched to a gene. The CDR3 is 16 residues long. Germline V lookup: CDR1 SGHNT, CDR2 YYREEE (reference sequence). The CDR3 DNA follows: TGTGCCAGCAGCTGGGGACAGGGGCGGGGAAATGAAAAACTGTTTTTT. This gives the protein CASSWGQGRGNEKLFF.

This chain uses TRBV7-2 with TRBJ1-6; D unresolved. The germline CDR1 and CDR2 sequences are SGHTA and FQGNSA. V dropped 5 bases and J dropped 8 bases, with 16 bases sitting between them. CDR3 length: 15 amino acids. The CDR3 DNA sequence: TGTGCCAGCAGCCCATATTCCGAGGGAGATTCACCCCTCCACTTT. Protein sequence: CASSPYSEGDSPLHF. Drawing the rest from reference TRBV7-2 and TRBJ1-6, the complete variable domain is GAGVSQSPSNKVTEKGKDVELRCDPISGHTALYWYRQSLGQGLEFLIYFQGNSAPDKSGLPSDRFSAERTGGSVSTLTIQRTQQEDSAVYLCASSPYSEGDSPLHFGNGTRLTVT.

This sequence joins TRBV30 and TRBJ1-3; 9 nucleotides line up with TRBD1. The CDR3 has 15 amino acids. The J segment lost 7 bases and the V segment lost 0 bases, leaving 7 bases of the junction unmatched. Germline-derived CDR1 and CDR2 are GTSNPN and SVGIG (reference sequence). CDR3 coding DNA: TGTGCCTGGAGTGTACGGGGGACAGGGTATAACACCATATATTTT. It codes for CAWSVRGTGYNTIYF.

This chain uses TRBV5-4 with TRBJ2-2, with D possibly matching TRBD1 (5 bases). The CDR3 has 12 residues. The ends were cut back, 5 bases at V and 5 bases at J, with 7 bases in the middle. From germline, CDR1 is SGHNT and CDR2 YYREEE (reference sequence). Here the CDR3 reads CASRKGTGELFF. CDR3 nucleotides: TGTGCCAGCAGAAAGGGGACCGGGGAGCTGTTTTTT.

The V gene is TRBV6-1, the J gene TRBJ1-5, with unresolved D. Germline V CDR1 and CDR2: MNHNS, SASEGT. The ends were cut back, 7 bases at V and 1 base at J, with 8 bases in the middle. There are 13 residues in the CDR3. The CDR3: CASIRGSNQPQHF. CDR3 DNA sequence: TGTGCCAGCATCCGGGGAAGCAATCAGCCCCAGCATTTT.

This clone was seen a handful of times. The V gene is TRBV5-6, the J gene TRBJ1-5, with TRBD1 identical over 7 bases. CDR1 is SGHDT and CDR2 is YYEEEE in the germline V gene. Trimming at V came to 0 bases and at J to 5 bases, leaving 2 bases not matched to a gene. The CDR3 loop spans 14 amino acids. The CDR3 nucleotides are TGTGCCAGCAGCTTGGGACAGGGCCATCAGCCCCAGCATTTT. This sequence encodes CASSLGQGHQPQHF. Looking up the rest from reference TRBV5-6 and TRBJ1-5 gives the full variable domain: DAGVTQSPTHLIKTRGQQVTLRCSPKSGHDTVSWYQQALGQGPQFIFQYYEEEERQRGNFPDRFSGHQFPNYSSELNVNALLLGDSALYLCASSLGQGHQPQHFGDGTRLSIL.

The chain employs TRBV6-1 and TRBJ1-5; no firm D call. Trimming cost V 4 bases and J 3 bases, with 7 bases left between them. The germline V gene has CDR1 MNHNS and CDR2 SASEGT. This CDR3 has 13 amino acids. The chain's CDR3 is CASSGQNNQPQHF. The CDR3 bases are TGTGCCAGCAGTGGGCAGAACAATCAGCCCCAGCATTTT.

This sequence joins TRBV18 and TRBJ1-2, with D perhaps matching TRBD1 (6 bases). Germline values: CDR1 KGHSH, CDR2 LQKENI. The CDR3 runs 13 residues. The V and J ends lost 6 bases and 5 bases respectively, with 13 bases between them. CDR3 amino acids: CASSQRGAYGYTF. Written as DNA, the CDR3 is TGTGCCAGCTCTCAGCGGGGGGCTTATGGCTACACCTTC.

The chain couples TRBV7-8 to TRBJ2-1; D is unresolved. Germline assignment: CDR1 SGHVS and CDR2 FQNEAQ. Between the trimmed V and J ends, which lost 1 base and 2 bases, there was a span of 9 bases. The CDR3 is 15 residues long. CDR3: CASSLERVTYNEQFF. For the CDR3, the DNA is TGTGCCAGCAGCTTAGAGAGAGTCACCTACAATGAGCAGTTCTTC.

This chain joins TRBV18 and TRBJ2-2; 8 bases align to TRBD2. The CDR3 contains 18 residues. The germline V gene has CDR1 KGHSH and CDR2 LQKENI. The V and J ends lost 5 bases and 2 bases, in that order; junction bases with no gene match: 13. This chain's CDR3 is CASSTSHLSGTNTGELFF. The CDR3 DNA is TGTGCCAGCTCAACATCTCATCTTAGCGGGACTAACACCGGGGAGCTGTTTTTT.

The rearrangement links TRBV4-2 to TRBJ1-2, with TRBD1 matching over 8 bases. The germline V gene has CDR1 LGHNA and CDR2 YNFKEQ. V was clipped by 2 bases and J by 7 bases; unmatched bases: 6. The CDR3 runs 14 residues. CDR3 DNA sequence: TGTGCCAGCAGCCAACCCCAGGGGGCTACTGGCTACACCTTC. Its protein product is CASSQPQGATGYTF.

CDR3 region: CASSLDDSNYGYTF. The DNA for the CDR3 is TGCGCCAGCAGCTTGGACGACAGTAACTATGGCTACACCTTC. V usage is TRBV5-1 and J usage is TRBJ1-2; weak D call: TRBD1 (5 bases). This CDR3 has 14 residues. The V end was cut by 0 bases, the J end by 1 base, with 7 bases between. Germline V gene data show CDR1 as SGHRS and CDR2 as YFSETQ.

This clone was seen only once. The J gene is TRBJ2-5, the V gene TRBV6-5; a weak D match, TRBD2 (7 bases). Trimming stripped 8 bases from V and 4 bases from J, with 14 bases between. CDR1 is MNHEY, CDR2 SVGAGI, per germline. The length of the CDR3 is 13 residues. The DNA for the CDR3 is TGTGCCAGCGGGGGGGGGCTCCTAGAGACCCAGTACTTC. Translating gives CASGGGLLETQYF.

This chain's CDR3 is CASSVSGQSYEQYF. The CDR3 DNA reads as TGTGCCAGCAGCGTATCGGGACAAAGCTACGAGCAGTACTTC. The chain is built from TRBV9 and TRBJ2-7; tentatively, D is TRBD1 (6 bases). From germline, CDR1 is SGDLS and CDR2 YYNGEE. V was clipped by 1 base and J by 3 bases, with 11 bases between them. The CDR3 covers 14 residues.

The chain uses TRBV9 and TRBJ1-6; 9 bases are shared with TRBD1. The trim removed 3 bases at V and 6 bases at J, leaving 16 bases unmatched. There are 19 residues in the CDR3. The germline gives CDR1 SGDLS, CDR2 YYNGEE. This chain's CDR3 is CASSASRDRALGGNSPLHF. The CDR3 DNA reads TGTGCCAGCAGCGCTTCGCGGGACAGGGCCTTGGGGGGTAATTCACCCCTCCACTTT.

The rearrangement links TRBV19 to TRBJ2-3; D possibly corresponds to TRBD2 (6 bases). This CDR3 comprises 14 residues. In germline, CDR1 is LNHDA, CDR2 SQIVND (reference sequence). The ends were cut back, 3 bases at V and 6 bases at J, with 13 bases in the middle. Here the CDR3 reads CASSMRGGGDTQYF. The CDR3, as DNA: TGTGCCAGTAGTATGCGGGGAGGTGGCGATACGCAGTATTTT.

This chain links TRBV7-2 with TRBJ1-1; D ambiguous. The ends were cut back, 1 base at V and 5 bases at J, with 14 bases in the middle. The CDR3 loop spans 15 amino acids. The germline V gene has CDR1 SGHTA and CDR2 FQGNSA. The CDR3 sequence is CASSLGVSGETEAFF. For the CDR3, the DNA is TGTGCCAGCAGCTTAGGCGTTTCTGGGGAGACTGAAGCTTTCTTT.

The chain is built from TRBV6-5 and TRBJ2-7; tentative D call: TRBD1 (6 bases). CDR3 length: 13 residues. Germline V gives CDR1 MNHEY, CDR2 SVGAGI. Trimming pared 7 bases from V and 3 bases from J, leaving 13 bases between. CDR3 region: CASIAQTGYEQYF. CDR3 in DNA: TGTGCCAGCATAGCTCAGACAGGCTACGAGCAGTACTTC.

V gene TRBV9 combines with J gene TRBJ1-1, with D unclear. Germline V gene data show CDR1 as SGDLS and CDR2 as YYNGEE. The CDR3 has 14 residues. Trimming removed 4 bases at V and 7 bases at J, with 17 bases between. DNA of the CDR3: TGTGCCAGCAGCCCATTAGGCCGGGAGGGTGAAGCTTTCTTT. Its translation: CASSPLGREGEAFF. Looking up the rest from reference TRBV9 and TRBJ1-1 gives the full variable domain: DSGVTQTPKHLITATGQRVTLRCSPRSGDLSVYWYQQSLDQGLQFLIQYYNGEERAKGNILERFSAQQFPDLHSELNLSSLELGDSALYFCASSPLGREGEAFFGQGTRLTVV.

To note about this clone: Mismatch with germline at one junction end may stem from a read error. V and J are TRBV19 and TRBJ1-4, with 8 nucleotides matching TRBD1. This CDR3 has 15 residues. Germline CDR1 reads LNHDA; CDR2 reads SQIVND (reference sequence). CDR3 coding DNA: TGTGCCAGTAGTATCTCGGACAGGGCTAACGAAAAACTGTTTTTT. Protein product: CASSISDRANEKLFF.

The V call is TRBV5-6, the J call TRBJ1-2; TRBD1 is a possible D gene (5 bases). The germline V gene encodes CDR1 SGHDT and CDR2 YYEEEE. The CDR3 sequence is 12 residues long. Deletions cut 0 bases from V and 8 bases from J, with 8 bases between. CDR3 sequence: CASSLARAGYTF. The DNA of the CDR3 is TGTGCCAGCAGCTTGGCCAGGGCCGGCTACACCTTC.

This rearrangement joins TRBV11-1 to TRBJ2-2; TRBD2 is a possible D gene (6 bases). The V gene's germline CDR1 is SGHAT and CDR2 FQDESV (reference sequence). This CDR3 is built from 15 residues. V lost 5 bases to trimming and J lost 5 bases, with 15 bases between them. The CDR3 region is CASSLRDSNTGELFF. The CDR3 DNA reads TGTGCCAGCAGCCTCCGGGACTCTAATACCGGGGAGCTGTTTTTT.

The V call is TRBV5-3, the J call TRBJ1-6, with TRBD1 matching 7 bases. TRBV5-3 is placed among ORFs of uncertain function. V shed 5 bases and J 6 bases; nucleotides not matched to a gene: 2. The CDR3 spans 13 residues. The CDR3: CARRGDSNSPLHF. In DNA form, the CDR3 reads TGTGCCAGAAGAGGGGACAGTAATTCACCCCTCCACTTT.

The V call is TRBV11-2, the J call TRBJ2-1, with 7 positions matching TRBD2. V lost 3 bases and J lost 9; bases outside the gene matches: 8. This CDR3 contains 14 residues. Germline V gene sequence: CDR1 SGHAT, CDR2 FQNNGV. The CDR3 sequence is CASSFSREKGEQFF. The CDR3 DNA is TGTGCCAGCAGCTTCTCGCGGGAGAAGGGTGAGCAGTTCTTC.

The chain is built from TRBV30 and TRBJ1-4; D is possibly TRBD1 (6 bases). CDR1 GTSNPN and CDR2 SVGIG come from the germline V gene (reference sequence). V gave up 2 bases and J gave up 5 bases, with 12 bases separating them. The CDR3 has 14 amino acids. The CDR3 DNA sequence: TGTGCCTGGAGTACTGGACAGCCGAATGAAAAACTGTTTTTT. Translating gives CAWSTGQPNEKLFF.